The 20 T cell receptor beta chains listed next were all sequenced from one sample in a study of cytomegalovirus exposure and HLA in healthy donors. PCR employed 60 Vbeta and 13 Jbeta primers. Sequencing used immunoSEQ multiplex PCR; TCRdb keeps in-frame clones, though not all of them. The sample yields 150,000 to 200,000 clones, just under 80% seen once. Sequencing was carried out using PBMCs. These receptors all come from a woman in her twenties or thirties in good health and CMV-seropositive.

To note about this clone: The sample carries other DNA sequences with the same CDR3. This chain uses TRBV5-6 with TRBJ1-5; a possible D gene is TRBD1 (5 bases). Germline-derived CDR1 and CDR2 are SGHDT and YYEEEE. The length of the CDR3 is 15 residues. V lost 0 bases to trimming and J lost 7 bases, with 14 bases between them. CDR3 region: CASSLVGTINQPQHF. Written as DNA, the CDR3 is TGTGCCAGCAGCTTGGTTGGGACTATCAACCAGCCCCAGCATTTT.

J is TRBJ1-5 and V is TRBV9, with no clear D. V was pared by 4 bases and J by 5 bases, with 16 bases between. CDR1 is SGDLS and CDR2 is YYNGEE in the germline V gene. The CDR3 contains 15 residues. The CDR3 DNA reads TGTGCCAGCAGCATGGGTCCTCAGGAATATCAGCCCCAGCATTTT. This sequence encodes CASSMGPQEYQPQHF. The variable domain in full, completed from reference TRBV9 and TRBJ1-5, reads DSGVTQTPKHLITATGQRVTLRCSPRSGDLSVYWYQQSLDQGLQFLIQYYNGEERAKGNILERFSAQQFPDLHSELNLSSLELGDSALYFCASSMGPQEYQPQHFGDGTRLSIL.

DNA of the CDR3: TGTGCCAGCAGTGTTCTCACGATGGGCGAGCAGTACTTC. It encodes CASSVLTMGEQYF. V usage is TRBV25-1 and J usage is TRBJ2-5; D not certain. The better agreement between TRBJ2-7 and the DNA end casts doubt on the J call. The CDR3 is made up of 13 amino acids. Germline V CDR1 and CDR2: MGHDK, SYGVNS.

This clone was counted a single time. The CDR3 DNA follows: TGTGCCAGCAGCAAAGTCCTCGGCAGGCAGGACTATGGCTACACCTTC. Translated, it gives CASSKVLGRQDYGYTF. The rearrangement joins TRBV21-1 to TRBJ1-2; the D call of TRBD1 is as the table states it, not checked on the DNA. TRBV21-1 is marked as a pseudogene. This CDR3 contains 16 residues.

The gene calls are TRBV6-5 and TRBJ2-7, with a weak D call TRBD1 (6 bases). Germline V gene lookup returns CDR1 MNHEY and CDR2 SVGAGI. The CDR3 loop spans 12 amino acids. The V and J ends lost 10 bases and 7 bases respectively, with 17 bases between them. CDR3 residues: CATGERPGEQYF. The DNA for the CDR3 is TGTGCCACAGGGGAACGGCCGGGGGAGCAGTACTTC.

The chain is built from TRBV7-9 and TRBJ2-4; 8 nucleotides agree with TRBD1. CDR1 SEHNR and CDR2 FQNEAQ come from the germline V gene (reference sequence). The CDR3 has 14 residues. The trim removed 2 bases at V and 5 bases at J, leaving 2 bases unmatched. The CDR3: CASSLTRGQNIQYF. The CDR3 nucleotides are TGTGCCAGCAGCTTAACCAGGGGGCAAAACATTCAGTACTTC.

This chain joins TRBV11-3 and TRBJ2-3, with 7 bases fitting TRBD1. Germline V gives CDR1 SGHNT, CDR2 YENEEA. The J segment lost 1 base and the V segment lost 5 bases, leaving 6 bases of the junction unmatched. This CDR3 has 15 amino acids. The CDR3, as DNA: TGTGCCAGCAGCCCCCGACAGGGAGGCACAGATACGCAGTATTTT. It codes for CASSPRQGGTDTQYF.

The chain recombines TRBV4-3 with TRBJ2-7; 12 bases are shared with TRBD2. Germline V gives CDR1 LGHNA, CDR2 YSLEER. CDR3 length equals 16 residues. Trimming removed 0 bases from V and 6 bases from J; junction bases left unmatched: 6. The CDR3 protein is CASSQDEASGGAEQYF. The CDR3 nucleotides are TGCGCCAGCAGCCAAGACGAGGCTAGCGGGGGGGCCGAGCAGTACTTC.

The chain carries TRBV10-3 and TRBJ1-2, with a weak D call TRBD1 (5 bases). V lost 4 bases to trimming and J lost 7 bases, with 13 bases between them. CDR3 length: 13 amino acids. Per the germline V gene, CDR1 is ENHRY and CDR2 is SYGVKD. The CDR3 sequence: CAISGGGSSGYTF. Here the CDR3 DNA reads TGTGCCATCAGTGGGGGGGGGAGCAGTGGCTACACCTTC.

Here the CDR3 DNA reads TGTGCCAGCAGTCTAGAAGGGGGTAGCGGGCAGCCCCAGCATTTT. Encoded protein: CASSLEGGSGQPQHF. The chain joins TRBV6-4 to TRBJ1-5, with D perhaps matching TRBD1 (6 bases). The V end was cut by 5 bases, the J end by 7 bases, with 18 bases between. CDR1 and CDR2 (germline): MRHNA, SNTAGT. The CDR3 extends over 15 amino acids.

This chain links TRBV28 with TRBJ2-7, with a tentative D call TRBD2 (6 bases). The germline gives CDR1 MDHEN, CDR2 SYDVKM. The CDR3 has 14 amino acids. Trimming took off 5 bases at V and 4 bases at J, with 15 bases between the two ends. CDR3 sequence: CASSLRGAGYEQYF. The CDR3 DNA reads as TGTGCCAGCAGTCTCCGTGGAGCGGGTTACGAGCAGTACTTC.

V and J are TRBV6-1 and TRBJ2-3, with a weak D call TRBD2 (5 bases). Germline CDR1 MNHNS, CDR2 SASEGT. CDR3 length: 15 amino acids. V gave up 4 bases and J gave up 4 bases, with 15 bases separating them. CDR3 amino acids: CASSAPGFSADTQYF. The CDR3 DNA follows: TGTGCCAGCAGTGCCCCGGGGTTCAGCGCAGATACGCAGTATTTT.

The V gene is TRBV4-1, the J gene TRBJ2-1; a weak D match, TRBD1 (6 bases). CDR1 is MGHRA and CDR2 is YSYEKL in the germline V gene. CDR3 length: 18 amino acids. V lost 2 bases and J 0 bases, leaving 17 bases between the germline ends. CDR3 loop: CASSQRDNRVSSYNEQFF. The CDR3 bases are TGCGCCAGCAGCCAAAGAGACAACAGGGTCAGCTCCTACAATGAGCAGTTCTTC.

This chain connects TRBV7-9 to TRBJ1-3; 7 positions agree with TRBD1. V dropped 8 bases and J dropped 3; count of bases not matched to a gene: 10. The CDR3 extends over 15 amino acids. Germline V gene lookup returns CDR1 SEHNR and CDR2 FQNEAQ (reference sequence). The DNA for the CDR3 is TGTGCCAGCGAAGACAGGGTATCGTATGGAAACACCATATATTTT. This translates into CASEDRVSYGNTIYF.

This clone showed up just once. CDR3 amino acids: CASSQETGGGGIQETQYF. CDR3 sequence (DNA): TGCGCCAGCAGCCAAGAGACTGGGGGCGGGGGGATACAAGAGACCCAGTACTTC. The chain employs TRBV4-3 and TRBJ2-5; the match to TRBD2 covers 8 bases. Germline V CDR1 and CDR2: LGHNA, YSLEER. The CDR3 runs to 18 residues. V was clipped by 0 bases and J by 2 bases; unmatched bases: 11.

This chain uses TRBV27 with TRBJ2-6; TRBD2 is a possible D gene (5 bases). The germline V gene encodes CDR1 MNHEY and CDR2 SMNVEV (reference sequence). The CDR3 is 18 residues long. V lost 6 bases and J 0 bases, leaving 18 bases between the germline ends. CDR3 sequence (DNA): TGTGCCAGCAGCCTAACGTGGTTTGGGAGCTCTGGGGCCAACGTCCTGACTTTC. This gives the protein CASSLTWFGSSGANVLTF.

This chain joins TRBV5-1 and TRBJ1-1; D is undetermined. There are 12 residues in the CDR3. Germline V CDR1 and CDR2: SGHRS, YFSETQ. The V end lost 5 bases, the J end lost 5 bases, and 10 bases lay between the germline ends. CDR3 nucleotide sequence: TGCGCCAGCAGTACAGAGACAACTGAAGCTTTCTTT. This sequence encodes CASSTETTEAFF.

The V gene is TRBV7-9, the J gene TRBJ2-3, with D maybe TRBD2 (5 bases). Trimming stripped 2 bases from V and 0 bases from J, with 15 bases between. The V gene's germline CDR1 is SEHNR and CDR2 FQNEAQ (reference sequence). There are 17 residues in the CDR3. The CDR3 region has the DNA TGTGCCAGCAGCTTATCTTTCTCCGGGGAGAGCACAGATACGCAGTATTTT. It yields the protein CASSLSFSGESTDTQYF.

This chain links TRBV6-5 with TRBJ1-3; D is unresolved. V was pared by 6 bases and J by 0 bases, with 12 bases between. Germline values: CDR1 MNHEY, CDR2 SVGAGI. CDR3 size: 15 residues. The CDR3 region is CASRGVFLSGNTIYF. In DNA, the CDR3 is TGTGCCAGCAGGGGCGTTTTCCTCTCTGGAAACACCATATATTTT.

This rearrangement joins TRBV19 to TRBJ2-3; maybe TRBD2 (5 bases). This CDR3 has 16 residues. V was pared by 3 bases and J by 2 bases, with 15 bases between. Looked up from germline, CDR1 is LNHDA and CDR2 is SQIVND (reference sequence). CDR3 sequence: CASSIEETTYTDTQYF. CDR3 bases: TGTGCCAGTAGTATTGAAGAGACTACGTACACAGATACGCAGTATTTT.